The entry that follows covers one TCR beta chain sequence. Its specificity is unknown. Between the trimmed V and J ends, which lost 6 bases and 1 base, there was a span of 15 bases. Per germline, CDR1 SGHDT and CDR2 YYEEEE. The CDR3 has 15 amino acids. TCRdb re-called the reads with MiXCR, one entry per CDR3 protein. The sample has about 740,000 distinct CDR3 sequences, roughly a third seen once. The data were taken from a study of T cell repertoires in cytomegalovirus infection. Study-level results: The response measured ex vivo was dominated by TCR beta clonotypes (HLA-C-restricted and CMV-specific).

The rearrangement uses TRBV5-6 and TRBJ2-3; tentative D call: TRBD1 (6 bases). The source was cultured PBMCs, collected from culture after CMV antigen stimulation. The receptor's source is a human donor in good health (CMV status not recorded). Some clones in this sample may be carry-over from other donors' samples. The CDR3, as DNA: TGTGCCAGCACCAGAACAGGGCTGGGCACAGATACGCAGTATTTT. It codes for CASTRTGLGTDTQYF.